This entry lists 20 T cell receptor beta chains sequenced from one sample in a study of T cells after yellow fever vaccination. TCRdb recomputed calls from the 5' RACE reads with MiXCR, one row per CDR3 protein. Here the sample spans some 560,000 distinct CDR3 sequences, about a sixth being singletons. This specimen was PBMCs, taken about 5 days after the first yellow fever vaccination. These receptors all come from a man younger than 35 who received the YFV17D yellow fever vaccine.

This clonotype came up a few times. One end of the junction is discordant with germline, which a read error may explain. The genes are TRBV3-1 and TRBJ1-2; no definite D call. Germline loops: CDR1 LGHDT, CDR2 YNNKEL (reference sequence). The CDR3 is made up of 16 amino acids. The DNA for the CDR3 is TGTGCCAGCAGTCAAGGACTGACTCCAACCCACTATGGCTACACCTTC. It translates to CASSQGLTPTHYGYTF. The full variable domain, with the rest looked up from reference TRBV3-1 and TRBJ1-2, is DTAVSQTPKYLVTQMGNDKSIKCEQNLGHDTMYWYKQDSKKFLKIMFSYNNKELIINETVPNRFSPKSPDKAHLNLHINSLELGDSAVYFCASSQGLTPTHYGYTFGSGTRLTVV.

This clonotype was detected only a few times. The chain has TRBV29-1 and TRBJ2-1; maybe TRBD2 (5 bases). CDR1 and CDR2 from the germline V gene are SQVTM and ANQGSEA. The CDR3 totals 16 residues. V was trimmed by 1 base and J by 10 bases, leaving 23 bases between them. The CDR3 sequence is CSVEGGSLNRIVEQFF. Here the CDR3 DNA reads TGCAGCGTTGAAGGTGGGAGCTTAAATCGGATAGTGGAGCAGTTCTTC.

Only a few counts were recorded for this clonotype. The chain has TRBV9 and TRBJ2-7; D gene uncertain. Between the trimmed V and J ends, which lost 1 base and 5 bases, there was a span of 10 bases. Germline V gene data show CDR1 as SGDLS and CDR2 as YYNGEE. The CDR3 runs 13 residues. The CDR3 region is CASSVSPFDEQYF. The CDR3 nucleotides are TGTGCCAGCAGCGTATCGCCATTTGACGAGCAGTACTTC.

V usage is TRBV27 and J usage is TRBJ2-3; D unclear. The CDR3 has 14 residues. Germline CDR1 reads MNHEY; CDR2 reads SMNVEV (reference sequence). The V end was cut by 2 bases, the J end by 4 bases, with 10 bases between. In DNA, the CDR3 is TGTGCCAGCAGTTTAAGAGACAAAGCAGATACGCAGTATTTT. This gives the protein CASSLRDKADTQYF.

This clonotype showed up just a few times. This rearrangement joins TRBV28 to TRBJ2-6, with 11 bases that match TRBD1. The trim removed 5 bases at V and 2 bases at J, leaving 2 bases unmatched. In germline, CDR1 is MDHEN, CDR2 SYDVKM. The CDR3 contains 16 residues. CDR3 nucleotide sequence: TGTGCCAGCAGTCCGGGACAGGGGGCTGGGGCCAACGTCCTGACTTTC. It yields the protein CASSPGQGAGANVLTF.

This clonotype has a handful of counts. The rearrangement uses TRBV20-1 and TRBJ2-1; 10 bases align to TRBD2. The germline V gene encodes CDR1 DFQATT and CDR2 SNEGSKA (reference sequence). V gave up 6 bases and J gave up 9 bases; unmatched junction bases: 8. The CDR3 contains 13 residues. The CDR3 loop reads CSAPAGGPIEQFF. The CDR3 coding sequence is TGCAGTGCCCCAGCGGGGGGGCCGATTGAGCAGTTCTTC.

This clonotype was recorded at least ten times. The genes are TRBV5-1 and TRBJ2-5; 11 bases are a match to TRBD2. With 4 bases clipped from V and 0 bases from J, the junction kept 8 bases outside the gene matches. CDR1 is SGHRS, CDR2 YFSETQ, per germline. This CDR3 has 17 amino acids. The CDR3 protein is CASSQSRLAGYQETQYF. In DNA form, the CDR3 reads TGCGCCAGCAGCCAATCTAGACTAGCGGGGTACCAAGAGACCCAGTACTTC. Drawing the rest from reference TRBV5-1 and TRBJ2-5, the complete variable domain is KAGVTQTPRYLIKTRGQQVTLSCSPISGHRSVSWYQQTPGQGLQFLFEYFSETQRNKGNFPGRFSGRQFSNSRSEMNVSTLELGDSALYLCASSQSRLAGYQETQYFGPGTRLLVL.

This clonotype was recorded many times. V usage is TRBV4-1 and J usage is TRBJ2-7; D tentatively reads TRBD1 or TRBD2 (5 bases each). CDR1 MGHRA and CDR2 YSYEKL come from the germline V gene. There are 13 residues in the CDR3. V lost 4 bases and J lost 4, with 11 bases in between. The DNA of the CDR3 is TGCGCCAGCAGCCTAGATTGGGGGTACGAGCAGTACTTC. Encoded protein: CASSLDWGYEQYF.

There are a few counts of this clonotype. V is TRBV6-2 or TRBV6-3 and J is TRBJ2-5, with 9 bases matching TRBD2. V was pared by 4 bases and J by 5 bases, with 11 bases of the junction left unmatched. The CDR3 runs to 16 residues. CDR1 and CDR2 from the germline V gene are MNHEY and SVGEGT. The CDR3 here is CASSSRIAGDLETQYF. The CDR3, as DNA: TGTGCCAGCAGTTCGCGAATAGCGGGGGATCTGGAGACCCAGTACTTC.

This clonotype was detected a few times. This chain links TRBV4-2 with TRBJ2-3, with D possibly matching TRBD1 (7 bases). Germline CDR1 reads LGHNA; CDR2 reads YNFKEQ. The CDR3 covers 16 residues. V lost 5 bases and J 6 bases, leaving 21 bases between the germline ends. The CDR3 here is CASSVRTRGEVDTQYF. CDR3 coding DNA: TGTGCCAGCAGCGTACGAACCAGGGGGGAAGTTGATACGCAGTATTTT.

This sequence joins TRBV29-1 and TRBJ1-2; D remains unclear. CDR3 size: 13 residues. Germline loops: CDR1 SQVTM, CDR2 ANQGSEA. Trimming took 6 bases from V and 2 from J, leaving 13 bases between them. The DNA of the CDR3 is TGCAGCGTAAAGCTGGATTTAAACTATGGCTACACCTTC. It is translated as CSVKLDLNYGYTF.

CDR3 region: CASSFSSTGVNYGYTF. In DNA form, the CDR3 reads TGTGCCAGCAGTTTTTCCTCGACAGGGGTTAACTATGGCTACACCTTC. The genes are TRBV12-3 or TRBV12-4 and TRBJ1-2, with 8 nucleotides matching TRBD1. The CDR3 length is 16 residues. J gave up 1 base and V 3 bases, and 7 bases lay outside the gene matches.

This clonotype was seen more than once but under ten times. The chain carries TRBV24-1 and TRBJ2-6; 14 nucleotides match TRBD2. CDR3 length: 21 amino acids. The junction had 14 bases not matched to a gene; V was cut back by 7 bases and J by 1 base. Germline V gene data show CDR1 as KGHDR and CDR2 as SFDVKD. The CDR3 bases are TGTGCCACCAGACCGCCCGGGACTAGCGGGGGTCCTACGTCTGGGGCCAACGTCCTGACTTTC. Its translation is CATRPPGTSGGPTSGANVLTF.

The sample holds many counts of this clonotype. V gene TRBV7-9 combines with J gene TRBJ2-2, with unresolved D. In germline, CDR1 is SEHNR, CDR2 FQNEAQ (reference sequence). V lost 1 base and J lost 6, with 15 bases in between. The CDR3 length is 16 residues. CDR3 DNA: TGTGCCAGCAGCTTAGGGTCTACGAGTCTGCCCGGGGAGCTGTTTTTT. As protein: CASSLGSTSLPGELFF.

This clonotype was counted a few times. This chain connects TRBV5-1 to TRBJ2-3, with 12 bases aligning to TRBD2. There are 18 residues in the CDR3. V dropped 4 bases and J dropped 5; count of bases not matched to a gene: 14. Germline V CDR1 and CDR2: SGHRS, YFSETQ. CDR3 region: CASSTATSGGWLGDTQYF. Here the CDR3 DNA reads TGCGCCAGCAGCACCGCGACTAGCGGGGGCTGGCTAGGAGATACGCAGTATTTT.

This clonotype has only a few counts. V is TRBV7-2 and J is TRBJ2-5; no clear D. The CDR3 is made up of 13 amino acids. With 8 bases removed from V and 1 base from J, the gap between germline ends came to 11 bases. Germline CDR1 and CDR2: SGHTA and FQGNSA. This chain's CDR3 is CASGRLTQETQYF. In DNA, the CDR3 is TGTGCCAGCGGTAGATTGACCCAAGAGACCCAGTACTTC.

The chain recombines TRBV20-1 with TRBJ2-7, with 9 bases aligning to TRBD1. This CDR3 has 13 residues. Trimming removed 5 bases from V and 4 bases from J; junction bases left unmatched: 6. Germline V gene sequence: CDR1 DFQATT, CDR2 SNEGSKA (reference sequence). The CDR3 sequence: CSAFWTGAYEQYF. DNA for the CDR3: TGCAGTGCTTTCTGGACAGGGGCATACGAGCAGTACTTC.

This chain uses TRBV7-9 with TRBJ2-1, with D uncertain. There are 13 residues in the CDR3. Per germline, CDR1 SEHNR and CDR2 FQNEAQ (reference sequence). V lost 4 bases, J lost 1 base, and 5 bases lay in between. CDR3 in DNA: TGTGCCAGCAGCTCCGCGTCCTACAATGAGCAGTTCTTC. Its translation: CASSSASYNEQFF.

This clonotype was picked up a small number of times. The chain uses TRBV4-3 and TRBJ1-6, with D perhaps matching TRBD1 (6 bases). Trimming took off 0 bases at V and 11 bases at J, with 11 bases between the two ends. Per germline, CDR1 LGHNA and CDR2 YSLEER. The CDR3 is made up of 14 amino acids. CDR3 sequence reads: CASSQEQGIAPLHF. The CDR3, as DNA: TGCGCCAGCAGCCAAGAACAGGGCATCGCACCCCTCCACTTT.

The chain couples TRBV18 to TRBJ1-1; the D is unclear. The germline CDR1 and CDR2 sequences are KGHSH and LQKENI. The CDR3 contains 17 residues. Trimming shortened V by 1 base and J by 1 base, and 16 bases separated the two germline ends. CDR3 sequence reads: CASSPQSGGQKNTEAFF. The CDR3 region has the DNA TGTGCCAGCTCACCACAAAGTGGCGGCCAGAAGAACACTGAAGCTTTCTTT.